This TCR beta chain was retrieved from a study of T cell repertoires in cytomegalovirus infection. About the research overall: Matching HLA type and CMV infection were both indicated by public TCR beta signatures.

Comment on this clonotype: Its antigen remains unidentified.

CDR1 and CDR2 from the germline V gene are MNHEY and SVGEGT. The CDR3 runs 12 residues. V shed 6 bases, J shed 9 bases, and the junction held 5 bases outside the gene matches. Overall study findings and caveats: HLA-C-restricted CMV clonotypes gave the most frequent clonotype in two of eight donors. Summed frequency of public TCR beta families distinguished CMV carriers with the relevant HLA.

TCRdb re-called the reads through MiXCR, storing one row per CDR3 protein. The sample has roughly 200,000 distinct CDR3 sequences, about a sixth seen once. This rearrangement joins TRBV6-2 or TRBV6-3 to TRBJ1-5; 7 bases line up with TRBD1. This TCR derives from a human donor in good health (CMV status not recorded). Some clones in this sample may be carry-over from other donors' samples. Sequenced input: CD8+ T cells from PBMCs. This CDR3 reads CASSPYRGPQHF. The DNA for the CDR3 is TGTGCCAGCAGCCCCTACAGGGGGCCCCAGCATTTT.